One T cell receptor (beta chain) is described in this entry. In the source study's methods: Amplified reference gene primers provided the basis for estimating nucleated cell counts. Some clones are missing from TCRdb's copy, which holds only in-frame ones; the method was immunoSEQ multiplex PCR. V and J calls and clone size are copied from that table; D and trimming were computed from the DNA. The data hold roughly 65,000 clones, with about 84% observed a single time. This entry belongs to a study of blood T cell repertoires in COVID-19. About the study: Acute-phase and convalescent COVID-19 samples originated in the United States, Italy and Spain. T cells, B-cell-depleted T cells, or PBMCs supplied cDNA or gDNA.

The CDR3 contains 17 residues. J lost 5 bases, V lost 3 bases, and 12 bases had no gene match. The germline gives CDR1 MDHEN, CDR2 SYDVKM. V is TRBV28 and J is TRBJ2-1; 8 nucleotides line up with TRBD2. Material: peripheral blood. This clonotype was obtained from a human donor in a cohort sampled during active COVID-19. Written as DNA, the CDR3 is TGTGCCAGCAGTTTCGGATCGGGCGGGGGGCCGAACAATGAGCAGTTCTTC. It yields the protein CASSFGSGGGPNNEQFF.